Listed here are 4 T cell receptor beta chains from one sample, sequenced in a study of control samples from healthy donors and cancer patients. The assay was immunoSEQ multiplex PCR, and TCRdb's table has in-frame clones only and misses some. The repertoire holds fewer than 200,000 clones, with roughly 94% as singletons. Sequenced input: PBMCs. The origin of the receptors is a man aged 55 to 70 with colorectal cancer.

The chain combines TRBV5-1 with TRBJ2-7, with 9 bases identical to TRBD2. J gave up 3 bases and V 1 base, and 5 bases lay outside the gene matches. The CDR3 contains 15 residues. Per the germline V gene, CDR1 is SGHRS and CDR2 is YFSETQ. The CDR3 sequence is CASSLSSGGHYEQYF. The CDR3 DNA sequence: TGCGCCAGCAGCTTGTCCAGCGGGGGGCACTACGAGCAGTACTTC.

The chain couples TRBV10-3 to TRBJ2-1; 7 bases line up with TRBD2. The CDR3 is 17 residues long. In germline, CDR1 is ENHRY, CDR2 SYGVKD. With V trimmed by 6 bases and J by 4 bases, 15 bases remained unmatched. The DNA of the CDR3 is TGTGCCATCAGGAGGGCTACCGGGGGGACCTTATACAATGAGCAGTTCTTC. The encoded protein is CAIRRATGGTLYNEQFF.

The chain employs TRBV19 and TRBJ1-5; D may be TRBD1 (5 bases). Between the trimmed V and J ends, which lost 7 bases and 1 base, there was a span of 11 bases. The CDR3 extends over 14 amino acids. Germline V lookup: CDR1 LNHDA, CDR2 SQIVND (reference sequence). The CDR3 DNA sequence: TGTGCCAGTACTGAGTGGGGGAGCAATCAGCCCCAGCATTTT. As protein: CASTEWGSNQPQHF.

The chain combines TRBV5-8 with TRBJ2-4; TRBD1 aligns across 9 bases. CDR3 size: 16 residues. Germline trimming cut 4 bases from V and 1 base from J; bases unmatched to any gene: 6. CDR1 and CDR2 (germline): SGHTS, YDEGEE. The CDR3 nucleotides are TGTGCCAGCAGCGCGGGACAGGGTGGTGCCAAAAACATTCAGTACTTC. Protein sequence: CASSAGQGGAKNIQYF. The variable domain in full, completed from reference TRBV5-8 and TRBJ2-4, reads EAGVTQSPTHLIKTRGQQATLRCSPISGHTSVYWYQQALGLGLQFLLWYDEGEERNRGNFPPRFSGRQFPNYSSELNVNALELEDSALYLCASSAGQGGAKNIQYFGAGTRLSVL.